This T cell receptor beta chain derives from a study of blood T cells in healthy people across ages. This CDR3 is 16 amino acids long. V lost 5 bases, J lost 6 bases, and 10 bases stayed unmatched. The germline CDR1 and CDR2 sequences are SEHNR and FQNEAQ (reference sequence). Primers used in a second PCR of roughly 6 to 12 cycles were a sample-barcoded 5' primer and a J-beta primer mix. MiXCR, applied by TCRdb to the 5' RACE reads, yields one record per CDR3 protein. This table holds fewer than 800,000 distinct CDR3 sequences, roughly 49% found once. Material: blood. V gene TRBV7-9 combines with J gene TRBJ2-7; 13 positions agree with TRBD2. The TCR originated in a woman aged 55-75 years in good health. The DNA of the CDR3 is TGTGCCAGCAGCCTGGGACTAGCGGGGCCCTCCGGCGAGCAGTACTTC. Translated, it gives CASSLGLAGPSGEQYF.